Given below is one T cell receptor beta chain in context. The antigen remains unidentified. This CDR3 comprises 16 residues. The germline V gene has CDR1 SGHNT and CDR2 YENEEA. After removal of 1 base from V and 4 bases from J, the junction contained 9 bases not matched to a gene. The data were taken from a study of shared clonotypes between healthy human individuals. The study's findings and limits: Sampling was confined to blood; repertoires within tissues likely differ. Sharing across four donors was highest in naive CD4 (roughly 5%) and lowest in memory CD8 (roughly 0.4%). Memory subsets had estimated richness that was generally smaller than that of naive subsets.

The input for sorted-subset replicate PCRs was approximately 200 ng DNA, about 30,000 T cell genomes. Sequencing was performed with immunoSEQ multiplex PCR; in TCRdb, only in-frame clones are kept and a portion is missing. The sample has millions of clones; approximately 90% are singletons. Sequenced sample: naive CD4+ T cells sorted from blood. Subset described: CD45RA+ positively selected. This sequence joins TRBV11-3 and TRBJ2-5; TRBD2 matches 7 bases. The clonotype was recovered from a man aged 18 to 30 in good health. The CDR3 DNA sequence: TGTGCCAGCAGCTTAGGCGCGGGAGTTGCCGGAGAGACCCAGTACTTC. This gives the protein CASSLGAGVAGETQYF.